The 15 T cell receptor beta chains presented below share a single source sample, sequenced in a study of cytomegalovirus exposure and HLA in healthy donors. Only in-frame clones appear in the TCRdb table, and some are missing; sequencing was by immunoSEQ multiplex PCR. The sample records 68,000 or so clones, roughly nine tenths being singletons. What was sequenced was PBMCs. Source of these receptors: a man aged 18 to 35 in good health and CMV-seronegative.

This chain links TRBV9 with TRBJ2-7, with 10 nucleotides matching TRBD1. The CDR3 runs to 14 residues. CDR1 is SGDLS and CDR2 is YYNGEE in the germline V gene. V shed 4 bases and J 3 bases; nucleotides not matched to a gene: 4. The CDR3 DNA follows: TGTGCCAGCAGCAACCGGACAGGGGGCTACGAGCAGTACTTC. As protein: CASSNRTGGYEQYF.

The CDR3 is CASTIAENYNEQFF. The CDR3 DNA reads as TGTGCCAGCACCATAGCGGAAAACTACAATGAGCAGTTCTTC. V usage is TRBV2 and J usage is TRBJ2-1; maybe TRBD2 (6 bases). Trimming pared 7 bases from V and 3 bases from J, leaving 13 bases between. The CDR3 extends over 14 amino acids. Germline CDR1 and CDR2: SNHLY and FYNNEI.

The genes are TRBV27 and TRBJ2-1; 8 bases align to TRBD2. This CDR3 comprises 15 residues. The J segment lost 0 bases and the V segment lost 8 bases, leaving 6 bases of the junction unmatched. The germline V gene encodes CDR1 MNHEY and CDR2 SMNVEV (reference sequence). CDR3 DNA sequence: TGTGCCAGCGGGTCAGCGGGGGTCTCCTACAATGAGCAGTTCTTC. It yields the protein CASGSAGVSYNEQFF.

The gene calls are TRBV5-1 and TRBJ2-6; D is unclear. From germline, CDR1 is SGHRS and CDR2 YFSETQ. V dropped 0 bases and J dropped 0 bases, with 16 bases sitting between them. The CDR3 contains 19 residues. The CDR3 is CASSLGTNSFFSGANVLTF. In nucleotides, the CDR3 is TGCGCCAGCAGCTTGGGTACGAACAGCTTTTTCTCTGGGGCCAACGTCCTGACTTTC.

The rearrangement joins TRBV11-2 to TRBJ2-1; weak D call: TRBD2 (6 bases). The CDR3 is made up of 12 amino acids. Trimming pared 3 bases from V and 8 bases from J, leaving 8 bases between. Germline V gene lookup returns CDR1 SGHAT and CDR2 FQNNGV. Here the CDR3 reads CASSFTSYEQFF. The CDR3 DNA is TGTGCCAGCAGCTTTACTAGCTATGAGCAGTTCTTC.

The chain is built from TRBV27 and TRBJ2-7; 14 positions agree with TRBD2. Germline V gives CDR1 MNHEY, CDR2 SMNVEV (reference sequence). This CDR3 has 16 amino acids. V shed 5 bases, J shed 4 bases, and the junction held 7 bases outside the gene matches. CDR3 amino acids: CASSPYRTSGRYEQYF. The CDR3 bases are TGTGCCAGCAGTCCCTATAGGACTAGCGGGAGGTACGAGCAGTACTTC.

Here the CDR3 DNA reads TGTGCCAGCAGCCCATCTAGACTAGCGGGAGGCCACACAGATACGCAGTATTTT. Protein sequence: CASSPSRLAGGHTDTQYF. This chain uses TRBV7-2 with TRBJ2-3; the match to TRBD2 covers 13 bases. CDR3 length: 18 amino acids. Losses at the gene ends were 5 bases for V and 2 bases for J; bases not matched to a gene: 10. The germline gives CDR1 SGHTA, CDR2 FQGNSA.

This sequence joins TRBV30 and TRBJ2-3; TRBD1 is a possible D gene (5 bases). Germline V gene lookup returns CDR1 GTSNPN and CDR2 SVGIG (reference sequence). This CDR3 has 15 residues. Trimming pared 2 bases from V and 2 bases from J, leaving 14 bases between. The CDR3 reads CAWSSTVSTTDTQYF. CDR3 in DNA: TGTGCCTGGAGTTCGACAGTGTCTACCACAGATACGCAGTATTTT.

The rearrangement joins TRBV27 to TRBJ2-7; 9 nucleotides line up with TRBD1. This CDR3 is 14 amino acids long. The V and J ends lost 6 bases and 4 bases, in that order; junction bases with no gene match: 7. Looked up from germline, CDR1 is MNHEY and CDR2 is SMNVEV (reference sequence). This CDR3 reads CASRTGTGTYEQYF. In nucleotides, the CDR3 is TGTGCCAGCAGGACCGGGACAGGGACATACGAGCAGTACTTC.

The chain combines TRBV28 with TRBJ2-6, with D perhaps TRBD2 (5 bases). CDR1 and CDR2 from the germline V gene are MDHEN and SYDVKM. This CDR3 is 16 amino acids long. Between the trimmed V and J ends, which lost 6 bases and 0 bases, there was a span of 12 bases. This chain's CDR3 is CASSPERVSGANVLTF. CDR3 DNA sequence: TGTGCCAGCAGCCCTGAGAGGGTCTCTGGGGCCAACGTCCTGACTTTC.

This clone was observed a single time. The chain links TRBV28 to TRBJ1-1; D uncertain. Trimming pared 3 bases from V and 4 bases from J, leaving 12 bases between. Looked up from germline, CDR1 is MDHEN and CDR2 is SYDVKM. The CDR3 totals 14 residues. The CDR3: CASSFLQEGTEAFF. The CDR3 nucleotides read TGTGCCAGCAGTTTCCTCCAGGAGGGCACTGAAGCTTTCTTT.

J is TRBJ2-7 and V is TRBV5-1, with TRBD1 matching 7 bases. This CDR3 has 15 amino acids. Germline V gives CDR1 SGHRS, CDR2 YFSETQ. Germline trimming cut 7 bases from V and 3 bases from J; bases unmatched to any gene: 13. The CDR3 protein is CASADRQGQGYEQYF. DNA for the CDR3: TGCGCCAGCGCCGATAGACAGGGCCAAGGCTACGAGCAGTACTTC.

The gene calls are TRBV18 and TRBJ1-2, with D possibly matching TRBD1 (6 bases). The germline V gene has CDR1 KGHSH and CDR2 LQKENI. This CDR3 has 14 amino acids. The V gene lost 0 bases and the J gene lost 4 bases, with 9 bases spanning the gap. As DNA, the CDR3 is TGTGCCAGCTCACCACCTCAGGGGATCTATGGCTACACCTTC. It specifies CASSPPQGIYGYTF. Full variable domain (missing parts from reference TRBV18 and TRBJ1-2): NAGVMQNPRHLVRRRGQEARLRCSPMKGHSHVYWYRQLPEEGLKFMVYLQKENIIDESGMPKERFSAEFPKEGPSILRIQQVVRGDSAAYFCASSPPQGIYGYTFGSGTRLTVV.

The chain couples TRBV27 to TRBJ2-2; no clear D gene. Germline-derived CDR1 and CDR2 are MNHEY and SMNVEV (reference sequence). Between the trimmed V and J ends, which lost 2 bases and 6 bases, there was a span of 10 bases. The CDR3 sequence is 14 residues long. CDR3 sequence (DNA): TGTGCCAGCAGTTTAGACTCAAGCCCCGGGGAGCTGTTTTTT. As protein: CASSLDSSPGELFF.

The rearrangement uses TRBV7-3 and TRBJ2-7; 10 bases match TRBD2. With V trimmed by 1 base and J by 3 bases, 9 bases remained unmatched. The CDR3 has 17 residues. CDR1 is SGHTA and CDR2 is FQGTGA in the germline V gene. In DNA, the CDR3 is TGTGCCAGCAGCTTAATGGAGCCTAGCGGGAGTGGCTACGAGCAGTACTTC. It specifies CASSLMEPSGSGYEQYF.